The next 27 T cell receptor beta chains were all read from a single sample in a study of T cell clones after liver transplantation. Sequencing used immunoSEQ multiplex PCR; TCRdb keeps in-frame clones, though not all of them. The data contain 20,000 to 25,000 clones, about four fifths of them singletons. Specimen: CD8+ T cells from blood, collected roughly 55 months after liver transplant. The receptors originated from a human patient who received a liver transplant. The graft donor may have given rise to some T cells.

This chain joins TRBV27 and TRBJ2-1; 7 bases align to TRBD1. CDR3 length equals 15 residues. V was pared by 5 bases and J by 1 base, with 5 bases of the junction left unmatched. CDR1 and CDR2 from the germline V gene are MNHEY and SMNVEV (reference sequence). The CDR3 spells CASSPGTVSYNEQFF. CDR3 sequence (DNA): TGTGCCAGCAGTCCCGGGACAGTTTCCTACAATGAGCAGTTCTTC.

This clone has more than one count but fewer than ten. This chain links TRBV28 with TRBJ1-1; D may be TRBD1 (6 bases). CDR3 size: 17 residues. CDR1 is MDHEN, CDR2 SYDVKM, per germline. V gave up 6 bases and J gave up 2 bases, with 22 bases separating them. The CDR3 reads CASSFTWGAALNTEAFF. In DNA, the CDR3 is TGTGCCAGCAGCTTTACGTGGGGGGCAGCATTAAACACTGAAGCTTTCTTT.

The CDR3 sequence: CASSQKVPDTQYF. The CDR3, as DNA: TGTGCCAGCAGCCAGAAGGTCCCGGATACGCAGTATTTT. The chain uses TRBV6-6 and TRBJ2-3, with unresolved D. Germline V gives CDR1 MNHNY, CDR2 SVGAGI (reference sequence). Deletions cut 6 bases from V and 6 bases from J, with 13 bases between. CDR3 size: 13 residues.

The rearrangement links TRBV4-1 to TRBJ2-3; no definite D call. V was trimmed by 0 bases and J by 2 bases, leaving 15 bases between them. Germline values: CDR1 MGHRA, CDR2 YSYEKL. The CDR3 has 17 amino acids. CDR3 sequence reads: CASSQDGPAIFTDTQYF. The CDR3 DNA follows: TGCGCCAGCAGCCAAGATGGACCGGCCATCTTCACAGATACGCAGTATTTT.

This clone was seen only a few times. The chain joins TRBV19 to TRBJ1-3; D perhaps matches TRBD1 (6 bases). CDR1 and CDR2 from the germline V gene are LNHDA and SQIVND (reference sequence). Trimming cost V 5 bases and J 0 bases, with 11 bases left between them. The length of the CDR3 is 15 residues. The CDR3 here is CASSADRTSGNTIYF. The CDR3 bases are TGTGCCAGTAGTGCGGACAGAACCTCTGGAAACACCATATATTTT. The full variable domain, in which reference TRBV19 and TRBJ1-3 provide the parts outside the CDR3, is DGGITQSPKYLFRKEGQNVTLSCEQNLNHDAMYWYRQDPGQGLRLIYYSQIVNDFQKGDIAEGYSVSREKKESFPLTVTSAQKNPTAFYLCASSADRTSGNTIYFGEGSWLTVV.

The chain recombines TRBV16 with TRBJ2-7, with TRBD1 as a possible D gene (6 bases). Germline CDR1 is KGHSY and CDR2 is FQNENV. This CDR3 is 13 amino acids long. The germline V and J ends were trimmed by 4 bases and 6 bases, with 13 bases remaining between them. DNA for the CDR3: TGTGCCAGCAGCCTTAGGACAGACTCCGAGCAGTACTTC. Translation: CASSLRTDSEQYF.

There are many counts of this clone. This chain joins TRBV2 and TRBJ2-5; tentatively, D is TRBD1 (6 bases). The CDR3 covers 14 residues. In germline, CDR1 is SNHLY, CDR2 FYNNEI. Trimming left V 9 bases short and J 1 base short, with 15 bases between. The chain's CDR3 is CASHQDSLQETQYF. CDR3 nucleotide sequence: TGTGCCAGTCATCAGGACAGTCTCCAAGAGACCCAGTACTTC.

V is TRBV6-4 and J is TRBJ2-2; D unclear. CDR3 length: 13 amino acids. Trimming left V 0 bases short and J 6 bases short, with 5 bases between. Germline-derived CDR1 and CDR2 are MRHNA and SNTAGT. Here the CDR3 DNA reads TGTGCCAGCAGTGACTCGGCCGCCGGGGAGCTGTTTTTT. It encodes CASSDSAAGELFF.

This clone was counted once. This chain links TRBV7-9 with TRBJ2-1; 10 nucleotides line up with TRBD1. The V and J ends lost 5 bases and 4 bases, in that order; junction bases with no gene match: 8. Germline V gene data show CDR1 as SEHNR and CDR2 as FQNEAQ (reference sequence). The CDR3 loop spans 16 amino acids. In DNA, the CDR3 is TGTGCCAGCAGCAGTAACCGGGACAGGGGATACAATGAGCAGTTCTTC. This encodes CASSSNRDRGYNEQFF. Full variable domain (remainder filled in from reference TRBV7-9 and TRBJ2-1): DTGVSQNPRHKITKRGQNVTFRCDPISEHNRLYWYRQTLGQGPEFLTYFQNEAQLEKSRLLSDRFSAERPKGSFSTLEIQRTEQGDSAMYLCASSSNRDRGYNEQFFGPGTRLTVL.

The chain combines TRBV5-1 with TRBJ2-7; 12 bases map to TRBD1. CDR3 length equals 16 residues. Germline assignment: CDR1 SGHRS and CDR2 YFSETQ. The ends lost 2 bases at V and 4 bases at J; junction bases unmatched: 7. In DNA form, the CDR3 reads TGCGCCAGCAGCTTCGGCGGGACAGGGGGCTTTTACGAGCAGTACTTC. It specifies CASSFGGTGGFYEQYF.

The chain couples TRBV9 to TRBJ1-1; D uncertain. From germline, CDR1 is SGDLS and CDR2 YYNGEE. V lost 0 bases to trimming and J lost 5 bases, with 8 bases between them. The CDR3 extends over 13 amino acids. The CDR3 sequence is CASSVGLTTEAFF. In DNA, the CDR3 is TGTGCCAGCAGCGTAGGTCTGACTACTGAAGCTTTCTTT.

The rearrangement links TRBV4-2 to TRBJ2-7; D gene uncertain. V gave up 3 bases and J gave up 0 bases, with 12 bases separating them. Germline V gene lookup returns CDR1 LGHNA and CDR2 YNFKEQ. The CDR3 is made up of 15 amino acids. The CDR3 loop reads CASSQGSTNSYEQYF. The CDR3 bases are TGTGCCAGCAGCCAGGGAAGTACTAACTCCTACGAGCAGTACTTC.

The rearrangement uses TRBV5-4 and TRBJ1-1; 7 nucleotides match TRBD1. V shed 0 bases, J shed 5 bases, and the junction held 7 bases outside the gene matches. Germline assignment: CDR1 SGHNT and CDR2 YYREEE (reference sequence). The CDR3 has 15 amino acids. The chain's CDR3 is CASSLGQGVRTEAFF. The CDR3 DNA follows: TGTGCCAGCAGCTTGGGGCAGGGGGTACGGACTGAAGCTTTCTTT.

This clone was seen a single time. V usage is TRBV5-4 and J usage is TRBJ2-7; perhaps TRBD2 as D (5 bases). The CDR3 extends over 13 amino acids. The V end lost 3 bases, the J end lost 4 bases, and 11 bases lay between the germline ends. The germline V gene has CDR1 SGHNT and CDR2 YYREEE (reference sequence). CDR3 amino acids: CASSSRTGYEQYF. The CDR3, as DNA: TGTGCCAGCAGCTCAAGGACGGGATACGAGCAGTACTTC.

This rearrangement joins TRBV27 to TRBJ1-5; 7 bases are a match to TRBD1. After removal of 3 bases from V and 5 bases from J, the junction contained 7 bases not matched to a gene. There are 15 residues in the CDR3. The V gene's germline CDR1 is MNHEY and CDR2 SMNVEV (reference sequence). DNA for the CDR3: TGTGCCAGCAGTTTGGGGAAGGGGGCTGATCAGCCCCAGCATTTT. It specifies CASSLGKGADQPQHF.

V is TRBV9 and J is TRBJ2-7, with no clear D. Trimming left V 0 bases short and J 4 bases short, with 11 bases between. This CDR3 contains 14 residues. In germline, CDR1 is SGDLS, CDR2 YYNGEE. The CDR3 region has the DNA TGTGCCAGCAGCGTAGGCTCAGTTGGGTACGAGCAGTACTTC. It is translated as CASSVGSVGYEQYF.

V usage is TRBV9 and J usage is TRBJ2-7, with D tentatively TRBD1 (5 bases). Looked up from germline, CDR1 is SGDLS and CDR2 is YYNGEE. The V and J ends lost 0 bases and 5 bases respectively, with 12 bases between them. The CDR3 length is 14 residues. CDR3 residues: CASSVEGYLDEQYF. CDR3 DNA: TGTGCCAGCAGCGTAGAGGGGTACTTGGACGAGCAGTACTTC.

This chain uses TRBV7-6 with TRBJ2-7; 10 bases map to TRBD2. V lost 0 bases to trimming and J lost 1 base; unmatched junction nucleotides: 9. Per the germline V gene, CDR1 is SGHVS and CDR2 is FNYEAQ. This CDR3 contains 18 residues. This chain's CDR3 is CASSLAPGASGGSYEQYF. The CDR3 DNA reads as TGTGCCAGCAGCTTAGCCCCAGGGGCTAGCGGGGGATCCTACGAGCAGTACTTC.

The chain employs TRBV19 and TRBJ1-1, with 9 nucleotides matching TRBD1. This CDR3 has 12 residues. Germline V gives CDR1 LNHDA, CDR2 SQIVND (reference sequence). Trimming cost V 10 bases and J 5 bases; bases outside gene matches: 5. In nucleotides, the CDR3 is TGTGCCACCAGACAGGGGGGGACTGAAGCTTTCTTT. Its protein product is CATRQGGTEAFF. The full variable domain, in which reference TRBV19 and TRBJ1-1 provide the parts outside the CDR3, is DGGITQSPKYLFRKEGQNVTLSCEQNLNHDAMYWYRQDPGQGLRLIYYSQIVNDFQKGDIAEGYSVSREKKESFPLTVTSAQKNPTAFYLCATRQGGTEAFFGQGTRLTVV.

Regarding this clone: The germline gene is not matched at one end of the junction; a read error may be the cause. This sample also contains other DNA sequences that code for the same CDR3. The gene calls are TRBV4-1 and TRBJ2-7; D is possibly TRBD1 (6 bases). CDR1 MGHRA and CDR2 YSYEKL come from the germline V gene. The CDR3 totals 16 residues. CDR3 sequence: CASSHFQGLPTYEQYF. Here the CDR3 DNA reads TGCGCCAGCAGCCACTTTCAGGGGTTACCGACCTACGAGCAGTATTTC.

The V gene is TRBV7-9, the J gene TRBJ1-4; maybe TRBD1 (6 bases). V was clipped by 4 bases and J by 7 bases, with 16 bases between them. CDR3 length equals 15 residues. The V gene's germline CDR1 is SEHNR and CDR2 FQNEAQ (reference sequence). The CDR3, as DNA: TGTGCCAGCAGCTCCAGGGGCGGGGGGTTTGAAAAACTGTTTTTT. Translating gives CASSSRGGGFEKLFF.

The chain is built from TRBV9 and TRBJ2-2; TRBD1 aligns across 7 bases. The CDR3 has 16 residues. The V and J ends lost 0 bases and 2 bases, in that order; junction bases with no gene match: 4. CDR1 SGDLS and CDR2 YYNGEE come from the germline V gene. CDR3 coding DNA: TGTGCCAGCAGCGTAGAGGGGGCAATCAACACCGGGGAGCTGTTTTTT. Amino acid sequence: CASSVEGAINTGELFF.

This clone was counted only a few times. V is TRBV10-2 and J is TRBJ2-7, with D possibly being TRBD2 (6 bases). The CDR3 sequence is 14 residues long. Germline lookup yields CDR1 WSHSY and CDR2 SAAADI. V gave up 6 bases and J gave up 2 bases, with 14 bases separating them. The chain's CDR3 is CASRPGLETYEQYF. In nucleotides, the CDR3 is TGCGCCAGCAGGCCGGGACTGGAAACCTACGAGCAGTACTTC.

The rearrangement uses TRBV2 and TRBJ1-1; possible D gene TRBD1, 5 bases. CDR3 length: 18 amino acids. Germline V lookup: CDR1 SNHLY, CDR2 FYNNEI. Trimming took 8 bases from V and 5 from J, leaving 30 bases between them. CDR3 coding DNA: TGTGCCAGCTGGAGGGAAAGGTTCTCCCCCCCAAAGGGGACTGAAGCTTTCTTT. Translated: CASWRERFSPPKGTEAFF.

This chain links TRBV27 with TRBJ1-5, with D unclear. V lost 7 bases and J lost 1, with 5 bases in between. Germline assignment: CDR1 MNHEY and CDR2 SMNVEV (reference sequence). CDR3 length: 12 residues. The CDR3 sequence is CASTSSNQPQHF. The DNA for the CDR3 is TGTGCCAGCACATCAAGCAATCAGCCCCAGCATTTT.

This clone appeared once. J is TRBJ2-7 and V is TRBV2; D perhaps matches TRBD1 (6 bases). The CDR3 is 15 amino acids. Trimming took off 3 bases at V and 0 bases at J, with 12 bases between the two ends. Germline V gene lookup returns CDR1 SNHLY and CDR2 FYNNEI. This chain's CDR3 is CASSDGTYFSYEQYF. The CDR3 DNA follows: TGTGCCAGCAGTGACGGGACATACTTCTCCTACGAGCAGTACTTC. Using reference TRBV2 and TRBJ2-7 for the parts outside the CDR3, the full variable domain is EPEVTQTPSHQVTQMGQEVILRCVPISNHLYFYWYRQILGQKVEFLVSFYNNEISEKSEIFDDQFSVERPDGSNFTLKIRSTKLEDSAMYFCASSDGTYFSYEQYFGPGTRLTVT.

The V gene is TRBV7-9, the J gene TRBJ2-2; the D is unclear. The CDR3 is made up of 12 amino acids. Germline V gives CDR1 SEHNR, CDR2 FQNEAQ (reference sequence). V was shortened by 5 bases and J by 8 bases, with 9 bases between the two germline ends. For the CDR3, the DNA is TGTGCCAGCAGCAGTAGAACGGGGGAGCTGTTTTTT. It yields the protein CASSSRTGELFF.